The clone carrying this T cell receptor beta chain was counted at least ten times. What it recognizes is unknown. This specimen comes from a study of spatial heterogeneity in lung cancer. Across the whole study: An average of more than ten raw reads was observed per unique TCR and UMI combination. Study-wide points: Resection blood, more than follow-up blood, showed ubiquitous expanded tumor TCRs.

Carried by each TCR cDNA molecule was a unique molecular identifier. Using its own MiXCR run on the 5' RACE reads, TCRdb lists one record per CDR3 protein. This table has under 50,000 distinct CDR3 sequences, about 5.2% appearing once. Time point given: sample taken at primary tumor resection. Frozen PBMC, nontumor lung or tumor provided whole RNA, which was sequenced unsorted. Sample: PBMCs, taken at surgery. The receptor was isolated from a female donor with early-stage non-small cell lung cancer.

CDR3: CASSQWETGNTIYF. The DNA of the CDR3 is TGTGCCAGCAGCCAATGGGAAACAGGAAACACCATATATTTT. The chain couples TRBV3-1 to TRBJ1-3, with D hard to call. Trimming left V 2 bases short and J 4 bases short, with 9 bases between. The CDR3 runs 14 residues. Germline V CDR1 and CDR2: LGHDT, YNNKEL (reference sequence).